This T cell receptor (beta chain) was recovered during a study of low-dose radiotherapy and immunotherapy resistance in tumors. Sample time point: before trial treatment. V was trimmed by 7 bases and J by 5 bases, leaving 15 bases between them. CDR1 and CDR2 (germline): LNHDA, SQIVND (reference sequence). This CDR3 contains 14 residues. First-strand cDNA used TRAV- and TRBV-specific primers, covering alpha and beta chains. TCRs underwent 20 PCR cycles of amplification with a constant-region primer and V-primer adapter. TCRdb reprocessed the reads with MiXCR, giving one entry per CDR3 protein. The sample consists of about 64,000 distinct CDR3 sequences, more than 25% of them appearing once.

The sequence derives from a male donor with rectosigmoid adenocarcinoma. This chain connects TRBV19 to TRBJ1-5; the D gene is possibly TRBD1 (6 bases). The sequenced sample was PBMCs, obtained before treatment. The CDR3: CASTLTGTYQPQHF. In nucleotides, the CDR3 is TGTGCCAGTACCTTGACAGGAACTTATCAGCCCCAGCATTTT.